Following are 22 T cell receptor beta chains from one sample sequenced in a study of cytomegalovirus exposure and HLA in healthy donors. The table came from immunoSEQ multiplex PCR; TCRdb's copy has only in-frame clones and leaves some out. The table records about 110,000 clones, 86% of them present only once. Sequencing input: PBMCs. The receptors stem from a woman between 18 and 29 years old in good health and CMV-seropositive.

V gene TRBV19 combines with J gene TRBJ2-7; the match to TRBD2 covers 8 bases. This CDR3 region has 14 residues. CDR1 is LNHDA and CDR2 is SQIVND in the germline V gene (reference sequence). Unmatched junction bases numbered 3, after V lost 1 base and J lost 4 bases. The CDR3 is CASSIGLARYEQYF. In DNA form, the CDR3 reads TGTGCCAGTAGTATAGGACTAGCGAGGTACGAGCAGTACTTC.

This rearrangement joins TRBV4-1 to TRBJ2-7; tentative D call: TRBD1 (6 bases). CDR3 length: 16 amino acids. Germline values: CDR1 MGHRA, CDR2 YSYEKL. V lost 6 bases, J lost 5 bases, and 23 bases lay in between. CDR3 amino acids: CASSQSPGRGVHEQYF. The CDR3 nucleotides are TGCGCCAGCAGTCAGTCGCCAGGCAGGGGAGTACACGAGCAGTACTTC.

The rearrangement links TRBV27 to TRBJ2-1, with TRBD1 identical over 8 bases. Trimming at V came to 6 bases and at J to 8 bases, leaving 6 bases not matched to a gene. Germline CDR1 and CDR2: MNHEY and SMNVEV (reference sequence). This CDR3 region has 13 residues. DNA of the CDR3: TGTGCCAGCAGGGCCAGGGGGCGCGATGAGCAGTTCTTC. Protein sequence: CASRARGRDEQFF.

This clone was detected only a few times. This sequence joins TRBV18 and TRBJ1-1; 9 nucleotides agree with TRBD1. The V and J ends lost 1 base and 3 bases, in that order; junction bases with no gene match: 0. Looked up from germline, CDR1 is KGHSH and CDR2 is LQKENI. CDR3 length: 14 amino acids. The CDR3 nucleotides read TGTGCCAGCTCACCACGGACAGGGGACACTGAAGCTTTCTTT. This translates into CASSPRTGDTEAFF. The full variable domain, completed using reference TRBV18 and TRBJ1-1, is NAGVMQNPRHLVRRRGQEARLRCSPMKGHSHVYWYRQLPEEGLKFMVYLQKENIIDESGMPKERFSAEFPKEGPSILRIQQVVRGDSAAYFCASSPRTGDTEAFFGQGTRLTVV.

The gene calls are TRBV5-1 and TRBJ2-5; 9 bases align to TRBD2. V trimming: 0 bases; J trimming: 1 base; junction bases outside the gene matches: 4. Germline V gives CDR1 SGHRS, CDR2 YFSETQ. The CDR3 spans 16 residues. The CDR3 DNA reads TGCGCCAGCAGCTTGGTACTAGCGGGTTTCCAAGAGACCCAGTACTTC. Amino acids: CASSLVLAGFQETQYF.

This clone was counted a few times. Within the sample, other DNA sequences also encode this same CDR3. CDR3: CASSYLTGELFF. For the CDR3, the DNA is TGTGCCAGCAGTTACCTAACCGGGGAGCTGTTTTTT. The gene calls are TRBV6-5 and TRBJ2-2, with D unresolved. The CDR3 is 12 amino acids. Germline V gene data show CDR1 as MNHEY and CDR2 as SVGAGI. V shed 2 bases and J shed 5 bases, with 3 bases lying between them.

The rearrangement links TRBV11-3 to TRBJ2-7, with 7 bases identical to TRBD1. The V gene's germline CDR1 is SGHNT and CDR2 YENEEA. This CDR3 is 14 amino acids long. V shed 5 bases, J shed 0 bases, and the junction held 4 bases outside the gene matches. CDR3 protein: CASSTHRGSYEQYF. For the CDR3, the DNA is TGTGCCAGCAGCACCCACAGGGGCTCCTACGAGCAGTACTTC.

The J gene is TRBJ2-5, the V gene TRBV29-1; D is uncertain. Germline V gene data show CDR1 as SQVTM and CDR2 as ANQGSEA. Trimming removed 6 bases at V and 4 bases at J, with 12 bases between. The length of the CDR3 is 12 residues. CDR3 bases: TGCAGCGTCGCGGAAGGCGGAGAGACCCAGTACTTC. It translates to CSVAEGGETQYF.

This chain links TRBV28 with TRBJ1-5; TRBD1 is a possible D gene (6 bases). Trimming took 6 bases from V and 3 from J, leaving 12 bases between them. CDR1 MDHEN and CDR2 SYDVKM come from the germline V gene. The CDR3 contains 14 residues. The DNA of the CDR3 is TGTGCCAGCAGGCCAACAGGGTCCAATCAGCCCCAGCATTTT. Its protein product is CASRPTGSNQPQHF.

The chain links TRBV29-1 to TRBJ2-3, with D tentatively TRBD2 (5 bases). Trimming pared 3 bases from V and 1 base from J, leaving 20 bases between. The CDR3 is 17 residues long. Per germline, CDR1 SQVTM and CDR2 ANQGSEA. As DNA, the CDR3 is TGCAGCGTTGACGGCCTAAGGCTAGGGAGAGGCACAGATACGCAGTATTTT. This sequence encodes CSVDGLRLGRGTDTQYF.

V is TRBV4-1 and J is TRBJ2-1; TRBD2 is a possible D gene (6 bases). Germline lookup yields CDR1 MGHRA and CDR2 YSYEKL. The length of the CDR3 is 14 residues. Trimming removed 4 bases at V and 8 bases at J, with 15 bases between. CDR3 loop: CASSLLAQLHEQFF. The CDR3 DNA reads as TGCGCCAGCAGCCTCCTAGCGCAATTGCATGAGCAGTTCTTC.

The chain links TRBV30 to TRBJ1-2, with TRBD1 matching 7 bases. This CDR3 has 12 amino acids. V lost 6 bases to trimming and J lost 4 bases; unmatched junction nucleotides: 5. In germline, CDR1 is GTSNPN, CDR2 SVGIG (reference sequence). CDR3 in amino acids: CACSGTAYGYTF. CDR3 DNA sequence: TGTGCCTGTTCCGGGACAGCCTATGGCTACACCTTC.

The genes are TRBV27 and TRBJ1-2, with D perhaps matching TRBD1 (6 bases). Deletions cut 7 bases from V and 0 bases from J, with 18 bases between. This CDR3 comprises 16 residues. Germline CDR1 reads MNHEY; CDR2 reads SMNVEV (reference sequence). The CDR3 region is CASTPIGTGTNYGYTF. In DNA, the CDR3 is TGTGCCAGCACCCCTATCGGAACAGGGACTAACTATGGCTACACCTTC.

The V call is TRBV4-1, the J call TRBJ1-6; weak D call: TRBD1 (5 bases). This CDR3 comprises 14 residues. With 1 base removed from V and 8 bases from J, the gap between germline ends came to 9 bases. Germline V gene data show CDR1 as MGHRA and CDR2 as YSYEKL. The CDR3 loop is CASSQVDTYSPLHF. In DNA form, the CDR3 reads TGCGCCAGCAGCCAAGTGGACACCTATTCACCCCTCCACTTT.

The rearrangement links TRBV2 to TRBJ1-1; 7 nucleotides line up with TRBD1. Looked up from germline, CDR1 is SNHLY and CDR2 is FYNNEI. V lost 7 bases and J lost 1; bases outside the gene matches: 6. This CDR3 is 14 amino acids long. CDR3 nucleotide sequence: TGTGCCAGCAACGAGGACAGGCCGAACACTGAAGCTTTCTTT. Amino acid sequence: CASNEDRPNTEAFF.

Written as DNA, the CDR3 is TGCGCCAGCAGCTTGGTTGGCCGCCGTTTGGTTCTCAATCAGCCCCAGCATTTT. Translated: CASSLVGRRLVLNQPQHF. The rearrangement uses TRBV5-1 and TRBJ1-5, with no clear D. The CDR3 totals 18 residues. Trimming stripped 0 bases from V and 3 bases from J, with 19 bases between. Germline V gene lookup returns CDR1 SGHRS and CDR2 YFSETQ.

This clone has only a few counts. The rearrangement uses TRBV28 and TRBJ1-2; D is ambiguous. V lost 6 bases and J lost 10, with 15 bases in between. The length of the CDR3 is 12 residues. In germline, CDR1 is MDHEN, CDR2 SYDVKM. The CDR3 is CASSTGSLAYTF. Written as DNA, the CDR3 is TGTGCCAGCAGCACCGGGTCTTTGGCCTACACCTTC.

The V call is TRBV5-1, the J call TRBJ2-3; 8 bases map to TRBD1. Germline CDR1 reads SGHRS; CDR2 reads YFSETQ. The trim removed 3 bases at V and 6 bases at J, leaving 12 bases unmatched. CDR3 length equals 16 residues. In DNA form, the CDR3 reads TGCGCCAGCAGCTGGGGGGATGACAGGGGAGTGGATACGCAGTATTTT. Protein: CASSWGDDRGVDTQYF.

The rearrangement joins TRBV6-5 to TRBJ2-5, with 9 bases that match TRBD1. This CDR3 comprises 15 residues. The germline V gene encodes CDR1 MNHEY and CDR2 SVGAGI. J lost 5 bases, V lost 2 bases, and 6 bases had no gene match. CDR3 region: CASSYGTGIRETQYF. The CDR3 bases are TGTGCCAGCAGTTACGGGACAGGGATTAGGGAGACCCAGTACTTC.

The CDR3 sequence is CASSRLDTQYF. CDR3 nucleotide sequence: TGTGCCAGCAGCAGACTCGATACGCAGTATTTT. This chain joins TRBV25-1 and TRBJ2-3, with D unresolved. The germline V and J ends were trimmed by 6 bases and 6 bases, with 7 bases remaining between them. This CDR3 has 11 residues. Germline CDR1 and CDR2: MGHDK and SYGVNS.

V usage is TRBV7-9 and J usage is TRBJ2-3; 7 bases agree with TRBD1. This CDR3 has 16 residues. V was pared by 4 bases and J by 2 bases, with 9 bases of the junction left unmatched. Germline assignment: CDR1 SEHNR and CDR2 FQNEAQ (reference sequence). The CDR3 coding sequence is TGTGCCAGCAGCTCAAACTTGGGACAGATCACAGATACGCAGTATTTT. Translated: CASSSNLGQITDTQYF.

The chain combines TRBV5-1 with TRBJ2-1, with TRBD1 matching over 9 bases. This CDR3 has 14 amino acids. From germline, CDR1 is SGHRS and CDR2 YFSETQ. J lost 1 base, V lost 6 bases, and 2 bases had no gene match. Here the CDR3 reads CASNRGQSYNEQFF. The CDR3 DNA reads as TGCGCCAGCAACAGGGGGCAATCCTACAATGAGCAGTTCTTC.